This TCR beta chain was retrieved from a study of persistence of HIV-infected CD4 T cells. Study information: Isolated cells were CMV- and HIV-1 Gag-responding CD4+ T cells.

This was the immunoSEQ version 4 assay in survey mode. Measured with immunoSEQ multiplex PCR; TCRdb has only the in-frame clones, and not every one. The sample yields about 28,000 clones, around 80% seen once. The CDR3 is 12 residues long. V lost 7 bases and J 0 bases, leaving 10 bases between the germline ends. Germline V gene sequence: CDR1 SQVTM, CDR2 ANQGSEA. Stimulation used approximately 9.1 ug/mL lysate from CMV-infected fibroblasts. Sorted nonresponding memory CD4+ T cells were CD40L-negative, CD69-negative, CD45RO-high. Inclusion required CMV-positive serology and CD4+ counts above 400 cells/uL. As for this clone: Its antigen is currently unknown.

V usage is TRBV29-1 and J usage is TRBJ2-7, with D perhaps TRBD2 (5 bases). This sample comprised CD4+ T cells sorted from PBMCs after approximately 19-hour stimulation, obtained from a patient who received antiretroviral therapy. The clonotype originates from an adult man with HIV who was CMV-seropositive. The DNA for the CDR3 is TGCAGCGGAGGGTCCGCCTCCTACGAGCAGTACTTC. Its protein product is CSGGSASYEQYF.